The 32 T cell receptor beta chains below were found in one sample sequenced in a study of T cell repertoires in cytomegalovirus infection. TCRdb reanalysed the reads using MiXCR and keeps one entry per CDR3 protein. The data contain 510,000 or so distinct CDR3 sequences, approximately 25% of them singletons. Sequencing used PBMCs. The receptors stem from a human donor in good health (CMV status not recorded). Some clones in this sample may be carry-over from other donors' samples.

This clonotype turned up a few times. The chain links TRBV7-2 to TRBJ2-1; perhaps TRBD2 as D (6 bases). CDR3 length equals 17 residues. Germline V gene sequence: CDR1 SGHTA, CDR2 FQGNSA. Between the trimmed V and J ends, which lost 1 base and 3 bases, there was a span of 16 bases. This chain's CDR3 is CASSLDLGQGLYNEQFF. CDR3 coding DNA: TGTGCCAGCAGCTTAGACTTAGGGCAGGGACTCTACAATGAGCAGTTCTTC.

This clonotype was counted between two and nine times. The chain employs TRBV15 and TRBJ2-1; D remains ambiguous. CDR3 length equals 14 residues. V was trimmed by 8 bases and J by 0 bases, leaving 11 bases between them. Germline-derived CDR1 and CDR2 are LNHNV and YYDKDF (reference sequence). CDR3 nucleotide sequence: TGTGCCACCGATAGTCTAAGCTCCTACAATGAGCAGTTCTTC. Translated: CATDSLSSYNEQFF.

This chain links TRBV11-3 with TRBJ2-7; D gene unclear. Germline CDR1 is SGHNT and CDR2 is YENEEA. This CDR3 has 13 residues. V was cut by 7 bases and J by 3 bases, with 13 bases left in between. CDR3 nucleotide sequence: TGTGCCAGCACCCAATCGATCGGCTACGAGCAGTACGTC. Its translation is CASTQSIGYEQYV.

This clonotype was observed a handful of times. This CDR3 reads CATSDTSRTYEQYF. DNA of the CDR3: TGTGCCACCAGTGATACCTCCAGGACCTACGAGCAGTACTTC. The V gene is TRBV24-1, the J gene TRBJ2-7; D remains unclear. The CDR3 sequence is 14 residues long. V lost 3 bases and J 2 bases, leaving 10 bases between the germline ends. CDR1 is KGHDR, CDR2 SFDVKD, per germline.

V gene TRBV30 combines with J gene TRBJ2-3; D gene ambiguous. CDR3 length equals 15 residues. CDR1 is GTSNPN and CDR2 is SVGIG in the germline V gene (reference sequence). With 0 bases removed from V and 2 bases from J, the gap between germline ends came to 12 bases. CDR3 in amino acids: CAWSVTASNTDTQYF. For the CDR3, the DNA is TGTGCCTGGAGTGTAACGGCCAGTAACACAGATACGCAGTATTTT. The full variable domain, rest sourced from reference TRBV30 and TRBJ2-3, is SQTIHQWPATLVQPVGSPLSLECTVEGTSNPNLYWYRQAAGRGLQLLFYSVGIGQISSEVPQNLSASRPQDRQFILSSKKLLLSDSGFYLCAWSVTASNTDTQYFGPGTRLTVL.

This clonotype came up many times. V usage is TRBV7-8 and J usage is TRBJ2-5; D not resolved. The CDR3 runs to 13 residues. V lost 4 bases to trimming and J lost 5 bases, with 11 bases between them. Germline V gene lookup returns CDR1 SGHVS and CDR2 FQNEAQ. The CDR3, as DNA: TGTGCCAGCAGCTCGACGGTGGGGGAGACCCAGTACTTC. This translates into CASSSTVGETQYF.

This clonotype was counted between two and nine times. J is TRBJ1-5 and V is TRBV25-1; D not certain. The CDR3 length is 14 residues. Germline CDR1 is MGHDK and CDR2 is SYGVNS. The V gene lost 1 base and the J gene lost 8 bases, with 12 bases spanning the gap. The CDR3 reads CASSELDGGEPQHF. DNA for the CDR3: TGTGCCAGCAGTGAATTGGACGGTGGGGAGCCCCAGCATTTT. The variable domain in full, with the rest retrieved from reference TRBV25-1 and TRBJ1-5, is EADIYQTPRYLVIGTGKKITLECSQTMGHDKMYWYQQDPGMELHLIHYSYGVNSTEKGDLSSESTVSRIRTEHFPLTLESARPSHTSQYLCASSELDGGEPQHFGDGTRLSIL.

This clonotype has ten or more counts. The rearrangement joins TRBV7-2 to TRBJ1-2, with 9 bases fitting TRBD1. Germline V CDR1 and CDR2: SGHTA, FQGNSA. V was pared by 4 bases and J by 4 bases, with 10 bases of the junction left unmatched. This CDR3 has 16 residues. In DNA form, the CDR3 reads TGTGCCAGCAGCTCACGCACAGGGGGCGGCGGCTATGGCTACACCTTC. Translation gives CASSSRTGGGGYGYTF.

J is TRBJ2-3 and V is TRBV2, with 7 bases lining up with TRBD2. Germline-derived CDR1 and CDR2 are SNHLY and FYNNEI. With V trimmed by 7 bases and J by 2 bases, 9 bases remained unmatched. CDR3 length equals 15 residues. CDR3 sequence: CASTVSGIPTDTQYF. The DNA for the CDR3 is TGTGCCAGCACTGTGAGCGGGATTCCCACAGATACGCAGTATTTT.

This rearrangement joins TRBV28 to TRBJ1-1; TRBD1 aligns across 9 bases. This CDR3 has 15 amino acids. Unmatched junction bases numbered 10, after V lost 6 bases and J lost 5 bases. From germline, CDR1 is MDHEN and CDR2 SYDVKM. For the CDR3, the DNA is TGTGCCAGCAGGCCTTTACAGGGGGCACGGACTGAAGCTTTCTTT. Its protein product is CASRPLQGARTEAFF.

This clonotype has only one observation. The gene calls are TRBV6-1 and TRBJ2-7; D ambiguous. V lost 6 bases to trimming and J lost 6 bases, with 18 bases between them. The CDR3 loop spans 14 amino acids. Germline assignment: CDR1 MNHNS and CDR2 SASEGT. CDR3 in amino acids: CASSQGNAASEQYF. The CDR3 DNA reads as TGTGCCAGCAGCCAAGGGAACGCCGCGTCCGAGCAGTACTTC.

The CDR3 DNA is TGCGCCAGCAGCCATGGATCGACTAGCGGGAAGACAGATACGCAGTATTTT. Translated, it gives CASSHGSTSGKTDTQYF. J is TRBJ2-3 and V is TRBV4-3; 11 nucleotides agree with TRBD2. The CDR3 spans 17 residues. V lost 3 bases and J lost 3; bases outside the gene matches: 8. Per the germline V gene, CDR1 is LGHNA and CDR2 is YSLEER.

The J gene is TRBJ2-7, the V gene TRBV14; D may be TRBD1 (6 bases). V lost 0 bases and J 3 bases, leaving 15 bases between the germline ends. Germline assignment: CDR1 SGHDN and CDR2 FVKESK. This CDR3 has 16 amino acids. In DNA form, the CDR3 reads TGTGCCAGCAGCCAAGATCGGGCGAGGGGGTTCTACGAGCAGTACGTC. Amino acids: CASSQDRARGFYEQYV.

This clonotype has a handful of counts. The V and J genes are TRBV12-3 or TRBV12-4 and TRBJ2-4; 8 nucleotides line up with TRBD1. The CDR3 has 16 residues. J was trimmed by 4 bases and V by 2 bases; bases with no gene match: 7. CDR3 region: CASSLPRTGTKNIQYF. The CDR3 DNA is TGTGCCAGCAGTTTACCGCGGACAGGGACAAAAAACATTCAGTACTTC.

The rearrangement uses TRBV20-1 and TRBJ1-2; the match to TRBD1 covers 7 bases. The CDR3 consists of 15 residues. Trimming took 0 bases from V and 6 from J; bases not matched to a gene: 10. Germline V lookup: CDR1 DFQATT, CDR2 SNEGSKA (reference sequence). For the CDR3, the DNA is TGCAGTGCTAGAGATCTAGGGGGCAGGGGAGATGGCTACACCTTC. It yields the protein CSARDLGGRGDGYTF.

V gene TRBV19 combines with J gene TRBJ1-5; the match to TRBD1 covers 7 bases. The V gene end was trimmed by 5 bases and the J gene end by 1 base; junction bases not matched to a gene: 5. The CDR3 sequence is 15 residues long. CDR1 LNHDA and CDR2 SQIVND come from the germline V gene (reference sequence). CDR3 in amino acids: CASSAGTESNQPQHF. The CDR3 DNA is TGTGCCAGTAGTGCAGGGACAGAAAGCAATCAGCCCCAGCATTTT.

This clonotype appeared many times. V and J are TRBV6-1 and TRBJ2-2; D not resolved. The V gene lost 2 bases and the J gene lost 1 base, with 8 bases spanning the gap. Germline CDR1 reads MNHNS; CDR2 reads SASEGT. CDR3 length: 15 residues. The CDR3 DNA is TGTGCCAGCAGTGAACGGGCAGTGAACACCGGGGAGCTGTTTTTT. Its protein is CASSERAVNTGELFF.

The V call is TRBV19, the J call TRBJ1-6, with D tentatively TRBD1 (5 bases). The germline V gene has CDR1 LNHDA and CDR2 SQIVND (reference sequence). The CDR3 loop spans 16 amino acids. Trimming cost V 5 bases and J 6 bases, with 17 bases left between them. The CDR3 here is CASSGTWGNGNSPLHF. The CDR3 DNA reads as TGTGCCAGTAGTGGAACCTGGGGCAATGGTAATTCACCCCTCCACTTT.

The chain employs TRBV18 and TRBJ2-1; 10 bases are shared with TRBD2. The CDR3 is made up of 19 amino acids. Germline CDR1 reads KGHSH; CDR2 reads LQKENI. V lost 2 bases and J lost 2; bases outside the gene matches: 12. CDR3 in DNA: TGTGCCAGCTCACCAGCCGGGACTAGCGCCATTCTCCCCTACAATGAGCAGTTCTTC. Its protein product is CASSPAGTSAILPYNEQFF.

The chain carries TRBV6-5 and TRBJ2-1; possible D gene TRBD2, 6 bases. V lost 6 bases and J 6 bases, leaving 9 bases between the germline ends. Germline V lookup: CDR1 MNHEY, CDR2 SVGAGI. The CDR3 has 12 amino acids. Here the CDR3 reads CASSRGTNEQFF. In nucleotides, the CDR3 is TGTGCCAGCAGCCGCGGGACCAATGAGCAGTTCTTC.

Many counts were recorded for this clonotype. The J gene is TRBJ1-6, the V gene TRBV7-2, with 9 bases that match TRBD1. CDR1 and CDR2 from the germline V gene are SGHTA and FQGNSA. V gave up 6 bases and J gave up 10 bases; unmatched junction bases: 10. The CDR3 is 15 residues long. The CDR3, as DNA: TGTGCCAGCAGTGGTCCCGGGACAGGGAACTCACCCCTCCACTTT. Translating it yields CASSGPGTGNSPLHF.

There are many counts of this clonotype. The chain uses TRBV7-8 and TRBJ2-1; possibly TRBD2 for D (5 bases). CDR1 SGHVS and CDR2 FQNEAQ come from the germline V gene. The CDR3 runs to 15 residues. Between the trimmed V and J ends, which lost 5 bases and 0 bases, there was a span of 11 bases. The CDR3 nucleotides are TGTGCCAGCAGCCCTCGTGGAGGCTCCTACAATGAGCAGTTCTTC. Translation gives CASSPRGGSYNEQFF.

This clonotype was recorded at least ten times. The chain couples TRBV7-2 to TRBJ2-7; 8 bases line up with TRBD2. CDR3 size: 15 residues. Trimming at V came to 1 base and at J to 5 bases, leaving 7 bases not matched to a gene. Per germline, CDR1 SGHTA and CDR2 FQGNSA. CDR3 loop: CASSLGTSPPHEQYF. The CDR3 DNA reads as TGTGCCAGCAGCTTAGGGACTAGCCCCCCCCACGAGCAGTACTTC.

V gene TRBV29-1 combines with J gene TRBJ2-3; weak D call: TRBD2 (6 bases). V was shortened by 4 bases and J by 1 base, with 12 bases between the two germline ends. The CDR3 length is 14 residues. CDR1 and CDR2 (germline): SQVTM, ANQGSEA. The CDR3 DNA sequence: TGCAGCGTTGGGGACTCGGCGGGCACAGATACGCAGTATTTT. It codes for CSVGDSAGTDTQYF.

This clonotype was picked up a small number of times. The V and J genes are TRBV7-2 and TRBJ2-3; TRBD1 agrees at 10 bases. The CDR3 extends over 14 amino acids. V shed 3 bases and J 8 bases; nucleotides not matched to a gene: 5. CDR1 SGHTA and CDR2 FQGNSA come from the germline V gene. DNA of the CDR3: TGTGCCAGCAGCTTTGGACAGGGGGAGGGTACGCAGTATTTT. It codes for CASSFGQGEGTQYF.

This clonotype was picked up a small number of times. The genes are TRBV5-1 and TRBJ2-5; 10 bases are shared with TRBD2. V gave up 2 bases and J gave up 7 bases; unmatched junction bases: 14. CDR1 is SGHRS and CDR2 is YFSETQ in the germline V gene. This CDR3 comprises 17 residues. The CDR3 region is CASSFRRGTSATGTQYF. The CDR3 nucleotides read TGCGCCAGCAGCTTCCGAAGAGGGACTAGCGCCACAGGGACCCAGTACTTC.

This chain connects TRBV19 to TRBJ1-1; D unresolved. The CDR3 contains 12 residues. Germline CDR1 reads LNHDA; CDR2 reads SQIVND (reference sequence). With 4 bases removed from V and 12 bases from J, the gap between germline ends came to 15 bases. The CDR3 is CASSKAGVVTFF. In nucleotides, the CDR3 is TGTGCCAGTAGTAAGGCAGGAGTAGTAACTTTCTTT.

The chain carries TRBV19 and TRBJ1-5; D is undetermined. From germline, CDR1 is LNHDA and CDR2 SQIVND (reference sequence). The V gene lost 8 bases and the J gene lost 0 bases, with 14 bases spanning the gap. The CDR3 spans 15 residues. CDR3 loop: CASSPETYSNQPQHF. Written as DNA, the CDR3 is TGTGCCAGTTCCCCAGAAACTTATAGCAATCAGCCCCAGCATTTT.

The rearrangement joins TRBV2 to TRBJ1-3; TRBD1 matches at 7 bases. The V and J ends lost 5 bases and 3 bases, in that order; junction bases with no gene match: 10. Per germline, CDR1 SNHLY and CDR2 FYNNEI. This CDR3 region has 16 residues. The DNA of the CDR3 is TGTGCCAGCAGTCCCCAGGGACAGTCGAATGGAAACACCATATATTTT. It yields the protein CASSPQGQSNGNTIYF.

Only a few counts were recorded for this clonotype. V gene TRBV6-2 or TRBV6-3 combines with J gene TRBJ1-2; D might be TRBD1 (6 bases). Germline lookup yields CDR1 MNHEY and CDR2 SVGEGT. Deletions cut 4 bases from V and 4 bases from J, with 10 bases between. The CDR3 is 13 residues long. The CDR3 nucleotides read TGTGCCAGCAGTTCGGGACATGGCTATGGCTACACCTTC. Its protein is CASSSGHGYGYTF.

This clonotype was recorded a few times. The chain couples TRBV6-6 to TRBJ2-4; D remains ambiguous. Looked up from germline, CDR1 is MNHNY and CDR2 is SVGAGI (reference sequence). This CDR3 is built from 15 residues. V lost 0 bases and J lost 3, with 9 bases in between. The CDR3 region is CASSYSALGKNIQYF. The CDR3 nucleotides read TGTGCCAGCAGTTACTCAGCCCTGGGCAAAAACATTCAGTACTTC.

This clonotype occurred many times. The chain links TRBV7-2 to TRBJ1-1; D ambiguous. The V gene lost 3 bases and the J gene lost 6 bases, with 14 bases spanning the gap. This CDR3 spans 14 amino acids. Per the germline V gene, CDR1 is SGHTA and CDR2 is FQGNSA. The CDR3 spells CASSFRQPISEAFF. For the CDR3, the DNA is TGTGCCAGCAGCTTTAGGCAGCCGATCTCTGAAGCTTTCTTT.